This T cell receptor (beta chain) emerged from a study of blood T cells in healthy people across ages. The CDR3 contains 17 residues. Looked up from germline, CDR1 is MDHEN and CDR2 is SYDVKM. V lost 7 bases to trimming and J lost 2 bases, with 18 bases between them. A sample-barcoded 5' primer and a J-beta primer mix were used in a second PCR of roughly 6 to 11 cycles. One entry per CDR3 protein, called by TCRdb with MiXCR from the 5' RACE reads. The sample lists 1,500,000 or so distinct CDR3 sequences, roughly two fifths seen once, with around 4% in the top ten. The chain couples TRBV28 to TRBJ2-6; either TRBD1 or TRBD2 may supply D (5 bases each). The clonotype originates from a woman aged 18 to 35 in good health. Sample: blood. The CDR3 sequence is CASTPIGLGAGANVLTF. The CDR3 DNA sequence: TGTGCCAGCACCCCAATAGGGTTGGGGGCTGGGGCCAACGTCCTGACTTTC.